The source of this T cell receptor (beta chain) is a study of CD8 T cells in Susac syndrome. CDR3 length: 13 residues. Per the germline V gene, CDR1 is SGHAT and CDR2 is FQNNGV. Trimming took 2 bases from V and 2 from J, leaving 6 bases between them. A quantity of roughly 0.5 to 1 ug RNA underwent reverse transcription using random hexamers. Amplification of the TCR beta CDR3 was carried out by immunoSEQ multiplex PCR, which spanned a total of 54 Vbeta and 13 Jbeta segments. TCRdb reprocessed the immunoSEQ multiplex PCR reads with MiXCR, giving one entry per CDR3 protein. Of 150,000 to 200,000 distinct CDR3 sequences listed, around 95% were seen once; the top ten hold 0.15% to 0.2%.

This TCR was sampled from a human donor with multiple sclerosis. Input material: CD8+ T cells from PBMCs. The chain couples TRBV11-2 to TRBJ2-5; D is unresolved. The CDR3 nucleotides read TGTGCCAGCAGCTTATGGCGACAAGAGACCCAGTACTTC. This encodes CASSLWRQETQYF. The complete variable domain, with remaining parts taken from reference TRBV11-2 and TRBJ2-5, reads EAGVAQSPRYKIIEKRQSVAFWCNPISGHATLYWYQQILGQGPKLLIQFQNNGVVDDSQLPKDRFSAERLKGVDSTLKIQPAKLEDSAVYLCASSLWRQETQYFGPGTRLLVL.